These 26 T cell receptor beta chains came from one sample sequenced in a study of T-cell memory formation after mild COVID-19. MiXCR, applied by TCRdb to the 5' RACE reads, yields one record per CDR3 protein. The sample has fewer than 550,000 distinct CDR3 sequences; 20% are singletons. Sequenced sample: PBMCs or a T cell subset sorted from them (not recorded which). The receptors were gathered from an adult woman who had mild COVID-19 (a few samples of this study predate the infection). Cell type and time point are not known.

This chain uses TRBV5-1 with TRBJ1-2; D gene unclear. Per germline, CDR1 SGHRS and CDR2 YFSETQ. The V end was cut by 5 bases, the J end by 3 bases, with 11 bases between. The CDR3 loop spans 13 amino acids. The CDR3 loop is CASRLDGDYGYTF. In DNA, the CDR3 is TGCGCCAGCAGACTCGACGGAGACTATGGCTACACCTTC.

This sequence joins TRBV7-8 and TRBJ2-3, with 7 bases fitting TRBD1. CDR1 and CDR2 from the germline V gene are SGHVS and FQNEAQ. This CDR3 comprises 14 residues. V was pared by 5 bases and J by 1 base, with 3 bases of the junction left unmatched. CDR3 coding DNA: TGTGCCAGCAGCCCGGGACAGCGCACAGATACGCAGTATTTT. Protein sequence: CASSPGQRTDTQYF.

J is TRBJ1-1 and V is TRBV9; possibly TRBD1 for D (6 bases). V lost 3 bases, J lost 2 bases, and 14 bases lay in between. Germline V CDR1 and CDR2: SGDLS, YYNGEE. The CDR3 covers 15 residues. This chain's CDR3 is CASSARGAVNTEAFF. The CDR3 DNA reads as TGTGCCAGCAGCGCGAGGGGGGCAGTCAACACTGAAGCTTTCTTT.

The chain links TRBV12-3 or TRBV12-4 to TRBJ1-1; D not resolved. V was trimmed by 2 bases and J by 4 bases, leaving 11 bases between them. This CDR3 region has 14 residues. The CDR3 is CASSLKGEATEAFF. The CDR3 bases are TGTGCCAGCAGTTTAAAGGGTGAGGCCACTGAAGCTTTCTTT.

This clonotype appeared a few times. The chain links TRBV18 to TRBJ1-1; 8 positions agree with TRBD1. The V and J ends lost 4 bases and 7 bases, in that order; junction bases with no gene match: 11. Per the germline V gene, CDR1 is KGHSH and CDR2 is LQKENI. The CDR3 covers 15 residues. The CDR3 protein is CASSLRDRSTNEAFF. CDR3 sequence (DNA): TGTGCCAGCTCACTACGGGACAGGAGCACGAATGAAGCTTTCTTT.

The chain links TRBV7-8 to TRBJ2-3; D possibly matches TRBD1 or TRBD2 (6 bases each). The CDR3 spans 15 residues. CDR1 and CDR2 from the germline V gene are SGHVS and FQNEAQ. V dropped 5 bases and J dropped 0 bases, with 12 bases sitting between them. The CDR3 DNA sequence: TGTGCCAGCAGCGGTCGGGGGCTTAGCACAGATACGCAGTATTTT. Protein: CASSGRGLSTDTQYF.

V gene TRBV25-1 combines with J gene TRBJ2-6; the match to TRBD1 covers 10 bases. The CDR3 extends over 20 amino acids. Looked up from germline, CDR1 is MGHDK and CDR2 is SYGVNS. Trimming took 5 bases from V and 0 from J; bases not matched to a gene: 13. As DNA, the CDR3 is TGTGCCAGCAGTTCGAGTTGGGACAGGGGAGAAAACTCTGGGGCCAACGTCCTGACTTTC. Protein sequence: CASSSSWDRGENSGANVLTF.

The rearrangement uses TRBV3-1 and TRBJ2-3; TRBD1 aligns across 7 bases. The CDR3 runs 14 residues. Germline CDR1 LGHDT, CDR2 YNNKEL (reference sequence). Unmatched junction bases numbered 8, after V lost 4 bases and J lost 7 bases. The DNA of the CDR3 is TGTGCCAGCAGCCTTCGCACGACAGGGCATACGCAGTATTTT. It codes for CASSLRTTGHTQYF.

This clonotype was seen a few times. The CDR3 coding sequence is TGTGCCAGCAGCGCACAGACAGGGTTTAACGGGGAGCTGTTTTTT. This translates into CASSAQTGFNGELFF. The chain uses TRBV7-9 and TRBJ2-2; 7 nucleotides line up with TRBD1. CDR3 size: 15 residues. V trimming: 5 bases; J trimming: 7 bases; junction bases outside the gene matches: 10. Germline CDR1 and CDR2: SEHNR and FQNEAQ (reference sequence). The full variable domain, in which reference TRBV7-9 and TRBJ2-2 provide the parts outside the CDR3, is DTGVSQNPRHKITKRGQNVTFRCDPISEHNRLYWYRQTLGQGPEFLTYFQNEAQLEKSRLLSDRFSAERPKGSFSTLEIQRTEQGDSAMYLCASSAQTGFNGELFFGEGSRLTVL.

This clonotype has only a few counts. The chain uses TRBV11-3 and TRBJ2-3, with 8 bases aligning to TRBD1. The CDR3 is 13 amino acids. V was clipped by 10 bases and J by 5 bases; unmatched bases: 8. Germline V gives CDR1 SGHNT, CDR2 YENEEA. The CDR3 sequence: CATRSGGQDTQYF. The CDR3 DNA sequence: TGTGCCACCCGGTCAGGGGGCCAAGATACGCAGTATTTT.

V and J are TRBV24-1 and TRBJ1-2; 11 bases line up with TRBD1. The CDR3 has 15 amino acids. V lost 4 bases and J lost 5; bases outside the gene matches: 5. CDR1 and CDR2 from the germline V gene are KGHDR and SFDVKD. The CDR3 reads CATSDPDRGHYGYTF. CDR3 sequence (DNA): TGTGCCACCAGTGACCCGGACAGGGGGCATTATGGCTACACCTTC.

The sample holds a few counts of this clonotype. V gene TRBV12-3 or TRBV12-4 combines with J gene TRBJ2-7; the D is unclear. The length of the CDR3 is 12 residues. The V end was cut by 6 bases, the J end by 3 bases, with 9 bases between. This chain's CDR3 is CASRRTFYEQYF. The CDR3 coding sequence is TGTGCCAGCAGACGGACGTTCTACGAGCAGTACTTC.

The V call is TRBV5-1, the J call TRBJ1-2; D ambiguous. The CDR3 has 12 amino acids. Germline CDR1 is SGHRS and CDR2 is YFSETQ. Trimming pared 4 bases from V and 8 bases from J, leaving 12 bases between. Written as DNA, the CDR3 is TGCGCCAGCAGCGGTGAGGGCTGGGGCTACACCTTC. This gives the protein CASSGEGWGYTF. The whole variable domain, remainder taken from reference TRBV5-1 and TRBJ1-2, is KAGVTQTPRYLIKTRGQQVTLSCSPISGHRSVSWYQQTPGQGLQFLFEYFSETQRNKGNFPGRFSGRQFSNSRSEMNVSTLELGDSALYLCASSGEGWGYTFGSGTRLTVV.

This clonotype was seen more than once but under ten times. V gene TRBV21-1 combines with J gene TRBJ1-1. TRBV21-1 is tagged as a pseudogene. CDR3 length equals 16 residues. The CDR3 reads CASSKEGARGDTEAFF. The CDR3 coding sequence is TGTGCCAGCAGCAAAGAAGGGGCCCGTGGGGACACTGAAGCTTTCTTT.

The V call is TRBV29-1, the J call TRBJ1-2; D uncertain. The CDR3 length is 10 residues. Germline V gene lookup returns CDR1 SQVTM and CDR2 ANQGSEA. V lost 7 bases, J lost 5 bases, and 8 bases lay in between. The CDR3 bases are TGCAGCGCTGGTGATTATGGCTACACCTTC. Amino acids: CSAGDYGYTF.

The V call is TRBV29-1, the J call TRBJ1-1; no clear D. The germline V gene encodes CDR1 SQVTM and CDR2 ANQGSEA. This CDR3 spans 13 amino acids. V lost 5 bases to trimming and J lost 5 bases, with 15 bases between them. The CDR3 here is CSVIPAEGTEAFF. As DNA, the CDR3 is TGCAGCGTTATTCCCGCCGAAGGGACTGAAGCTTTCTTT.

This clonotype was picked up a small number of times. CDR3 bases: TGCGCCAGCAGCCAAGGAACAGGGTATGACGAGCAGTACTTC. Translating gives CASSQGTGYDEQYF. The chain employs TRBV4-3 and TRBJ2-7, with D maybe TRBD1 (6 bases). Germline CDR1 reads LGHNA; CDR2 reads YSLEER. Trimming took 1 base from V and 5 from J, leaving 12 bases between them. CDR3 length equals 14 residues.

V is TRBV6-1 and J is TRBJ1-5, with D maybe TRBD1 (6 bases). This CDR3 has 16 residues. The V and J ends lost 0 bases and 6 bases respectively, with 15 bases between them. CDR1 MNHNS and CDR2 SASEGT come from the germline V gene. CDR3 protein: CASSEAIGGIGQPQHF. The CDR3 nucleotides are TGTGCCAGCAGTGAAGCGATCGGGGGCATTGGTCAGCCCCAGCATTTT.

This clonotype was counted between two and nine times. The chain recombines TRBV7-2 with TRBJ2-1, with 10 bases matching TRBD2. V dropped 6 bases and J dropped 3; count of bases not matched to a gene: 5. The CDR3 extends over 15 amino acids. Germline CDR1 is SGHTA and CDR2 is FQGNSA. Here the CDR3 DNA reads TGTGCCAGCAGTTACACTAGCGGGGTCTACAATGAGCAGTTCTTC. Amino acids: CASSYTSGVYNEQFF.

On this clonotype itself: The junction shows a germline mismatch at one end, possibly a read error. The gene calls are TRBV14 and TRBJ2-7; perhaps TRBD1 as D (6 bases). This CDR3 contains 14 residues. Germline lookup yields CDR1 SGHDN and CDR2 FVKESK. The CDR3 bases are TGTGCCAGCAGCCAAGATTTTTGGAGGACAGAGAAGCAATTC. This encodes CASSQDFWRTEKQF.

This clonotype turned up a few times. The J gene is TRBJ1-2, the V gene TRBV12-3 or TRBV12-4; D is possibly TRBD1 (5 bases). The CDR3 contains 14 residues. V lost 9 bases and J lost 4, with 18 bases in between. CDR3 nucleotide sequence: TGTGCCAGTGACCGGTGGGGCAGCTCCTATGGCTACACCTTC. Its protein product is CASDRWGSSYGYTF.

The V gene is TRBV27, the J gene TRBJ2-3; the D gene is possibly TRBD2 (5 bases). V lost 2 bases and J 0 bases, leaving 21 bases between the germline ends. The CDR3 loop spans 19 amino acids. Germline V gene lookup returns CDR1 MNHEY and CDR2 SMNVEV (reference sequence). Here the CDR3 reads CASSLDGGSYIGSTDTQYF. The CDR3 DNA reads TGTGCCAGCAGTTTAGATGGCGGGTCCTACATCGGGAGCACAGATACGCAGTATTTT.

The gene calls are TRBV10-3 and TRBJ2-7; TRBD1 agrees at 10 bases. CDR1 ENHRY and CDR2 SYGVKD come from the germline V gene. CDR3 length: 14 amino acids. The trim removed 3 bases at V and 7 bases at J, leaving 6 bases unmatched. The CDR3 loop reads CAISDRTGGSEQYF. The CDR3 DNA reads TGTGCCATCAGTGACCGGACAGGGGGAAGTGAGCAGTACTTC.

Of note for this clonotype: In this CDR3 the conserved last residue, phenylalanine or tryptophan, is missing, so a read error is likely. The DNA is left out, because the CDR3 cannot be placed on it with certainty; the CDR3 is given as TCRdb lists it. The chain is built from TRBV6-5 and TRBJ2-3; no check of the table's D call, TRBD2, against the DNA was made. The CDR3 totals 13 residues, both ends included. From germline, CDR1 is MNHEY and CDR2 SVGAGI. CDR3 region: CASSPTPGLAGVL.

This chain uses TRBV7-3 with TRBJ2-2; 7 bases map to TRBD2. The CDR3 loop spans 16 amino acids. Per the germline V gene, CDR1 is SGHTA and CDR2 is FQGTGA. Trimming at V came to 2 bases and at J to 2 bases, leaving 5 bases not matched to a gene. CDR3 DNA: TGTGCCAGCAGCTTATGGCCTAGCGGAAACACCGGGGAGCTGTTTTTT. Encoded protein: CASSLWPSGNTGELFF. The variable domain in full, with the rest retrieved from reference TRBV7-3 and TRBJ2-2, is GAGVSQTPSNKVTEKGKYVELRCDPISGHTALYWYRQSLGQGPEFLIYFQGTGAADDSGLPNDRFFAVRPEGSVSTLKIQRTERGDSAVYLCASSLWPSGNTGELFFGEGSRLTVL.

This clonotype was recorded a few times. Here the CDR3 reads CASSHLPEDNEQFF. The CDR3 DNA is TGCGCCAGCAGCCATCTCCCGGAGGACAATGAGCAGTTCTTC. This chain joins TRBV4-1 and TRBJ2-1; D is possibly TRBD2 (5 bases). Germline V gene data show CDR1 as MGHRA and CDR2 as YSYEKL. The V gene lost 3 bases and the J gene lost 5 bases, with 11 bases spanning the gap. The CDR3 is 14 residues long.